This T cell receptor (beta chain) stems from a study of CD8+ T cells in alopecia areata. TCR sequencing used cDNA made by reverse transcription of extracted RNA. The protocol was immunoSEQ multiplex PCR, while the TCRdb copy is restricted to in-frame clones and leaves out a portion. In the table there are roughly 130,000 clones, 58% of which are singletons. Study outcomes and limitations: Sequenced scalp T cells also include alphabeta T cells resident in normal skin. TCR sharing was clearer in mice than between patients, perhaps partly owing to patient HLA diversity.

For this clone: Its target is unknown.

The receptor was isolated from a human donor with alopecia areata. The material sequenced was CD4+ T cells sorted from blood, taken at week 0.

The CDR3 DNA reads TGTGCCAGCAGGCCAACAGGGGGACCGAACACCGGGGAGCTGTTTTTT. This codes for CASRPTGGPNTGELFF. V gene TRBV6-6 combines with J gene TRBJ2-2; TRBD1 matches 8 bases. This CDR3 region has 16 residues. Germline CDR1 MNHNY, CDR2 SVGAGI (reference sequence). J was trimmed by 0 bases and V by 6 bases; bases with no gene match: 6.